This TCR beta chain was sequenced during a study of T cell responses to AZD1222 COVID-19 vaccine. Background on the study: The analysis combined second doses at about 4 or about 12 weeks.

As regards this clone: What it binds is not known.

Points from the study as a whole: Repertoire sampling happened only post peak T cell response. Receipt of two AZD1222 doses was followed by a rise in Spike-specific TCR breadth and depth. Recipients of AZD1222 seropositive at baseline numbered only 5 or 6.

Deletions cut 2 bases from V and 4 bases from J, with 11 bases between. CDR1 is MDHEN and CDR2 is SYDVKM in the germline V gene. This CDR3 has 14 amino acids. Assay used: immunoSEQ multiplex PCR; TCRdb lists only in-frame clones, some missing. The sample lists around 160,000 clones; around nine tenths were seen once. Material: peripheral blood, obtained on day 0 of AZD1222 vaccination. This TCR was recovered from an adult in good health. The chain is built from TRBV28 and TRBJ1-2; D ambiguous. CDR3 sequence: CASSLNGLIYGYTF. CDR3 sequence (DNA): TGTGCCAGCAGTTTAAACGGGCTGATCTATGGCTACACCTTC.